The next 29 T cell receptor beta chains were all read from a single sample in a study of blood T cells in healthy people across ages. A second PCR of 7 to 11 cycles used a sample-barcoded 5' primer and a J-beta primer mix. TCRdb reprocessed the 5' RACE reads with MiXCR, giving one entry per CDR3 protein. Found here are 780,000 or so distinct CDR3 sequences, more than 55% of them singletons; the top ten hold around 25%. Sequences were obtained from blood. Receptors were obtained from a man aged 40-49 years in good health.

In DNA form, the CDR3 reads TGTGCCGGCCTTGACGGGAACACCGGGGAGCTGTTTTTT. Its translation is CAGLDGNTGELFF. This chain links TRBV13 with TRBJ2-2; D is unresolved. This CDR3 spans 13 amino acids. V dropped 11 bases and J dropped 1 base, with 11 bases sitting between them. Germline assignment: CDR1 PRHDT and CDR2 FYEKMQ (reference sequence). Together with reference TRBV13 and TRBJ2-2, the CDR3 gives the full variable domain: AAGVIQSPRHLIKEKRETATLKCYPIPRHDTVYWYQQGPGQDPQFLISFYEKMQSDKGSIPDRFSAQQFSDYHSELNMSSLELGDSALYFCAGLDGNTGELFFGEGSRLTVL.

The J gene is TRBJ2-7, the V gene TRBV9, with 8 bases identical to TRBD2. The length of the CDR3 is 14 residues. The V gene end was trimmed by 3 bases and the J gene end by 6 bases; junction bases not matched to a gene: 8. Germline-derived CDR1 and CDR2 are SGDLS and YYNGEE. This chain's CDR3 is CASSAGTSWAEQYF. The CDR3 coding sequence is TGTGCCAGCAGCGCCGGGACTAGTTGGGCCGAGCAGTACTTC.

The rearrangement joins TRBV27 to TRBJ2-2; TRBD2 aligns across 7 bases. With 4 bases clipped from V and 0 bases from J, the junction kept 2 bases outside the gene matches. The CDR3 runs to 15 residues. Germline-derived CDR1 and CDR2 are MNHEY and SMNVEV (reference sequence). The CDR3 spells CASSWEGTNTGELFF. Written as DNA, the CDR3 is TGTGCCAGCAGTTGGGAGGGGACGAACACCGGGGAGCTGTTTTTT.

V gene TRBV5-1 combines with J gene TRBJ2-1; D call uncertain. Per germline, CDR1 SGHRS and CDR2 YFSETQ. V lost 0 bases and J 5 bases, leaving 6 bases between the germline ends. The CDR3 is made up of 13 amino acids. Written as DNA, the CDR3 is TGCGCCAGCAGCTTGGCAGAGAACAATGAGCAGTTCTTC. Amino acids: CASSLAENNEQFF.

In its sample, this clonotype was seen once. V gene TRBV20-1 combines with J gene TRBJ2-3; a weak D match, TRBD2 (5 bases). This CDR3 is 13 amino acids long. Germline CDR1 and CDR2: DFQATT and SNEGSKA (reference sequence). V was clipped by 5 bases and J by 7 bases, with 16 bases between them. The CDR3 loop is CSAETTGVNTQYF. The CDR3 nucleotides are TGCAGTGCTGAGACAACCGGGGTGAATACGCAGTATTTT.

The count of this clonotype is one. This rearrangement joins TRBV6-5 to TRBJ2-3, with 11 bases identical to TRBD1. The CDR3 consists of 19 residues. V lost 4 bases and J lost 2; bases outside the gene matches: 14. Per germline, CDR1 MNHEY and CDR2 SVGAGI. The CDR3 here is CASSFGQGAPLSYTDTQYF. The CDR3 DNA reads TGTGCCAGCAGTTTCGGACAGGGGGCGCCTTTAAGCTACACAGATACGCAGTATTTT.

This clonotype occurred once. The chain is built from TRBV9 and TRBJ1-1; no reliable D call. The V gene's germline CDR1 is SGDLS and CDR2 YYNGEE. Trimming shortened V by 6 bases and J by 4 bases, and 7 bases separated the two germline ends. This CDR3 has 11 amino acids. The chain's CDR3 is CASTTITEAFF. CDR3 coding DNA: TGTGCCAGCACGACAATCACTGAAGCTTTCTTT.

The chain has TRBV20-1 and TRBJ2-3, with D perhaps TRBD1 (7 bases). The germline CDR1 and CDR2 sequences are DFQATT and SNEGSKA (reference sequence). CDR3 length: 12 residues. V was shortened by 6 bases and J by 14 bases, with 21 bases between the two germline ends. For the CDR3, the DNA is TGCAGTGCGAAAGGAGGGGGCGGTGTATGGTATTTT. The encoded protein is CSAKGGGGVWYF.

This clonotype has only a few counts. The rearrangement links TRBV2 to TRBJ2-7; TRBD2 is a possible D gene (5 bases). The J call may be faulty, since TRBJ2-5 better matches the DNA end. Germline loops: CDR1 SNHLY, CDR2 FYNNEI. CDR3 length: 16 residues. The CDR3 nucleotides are TGTGCCAGCAGTGAAGCAGTCCGGGGTTGGGGAGAGACCCAGTACTTC. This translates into CASSEAVRGWGETQYF.

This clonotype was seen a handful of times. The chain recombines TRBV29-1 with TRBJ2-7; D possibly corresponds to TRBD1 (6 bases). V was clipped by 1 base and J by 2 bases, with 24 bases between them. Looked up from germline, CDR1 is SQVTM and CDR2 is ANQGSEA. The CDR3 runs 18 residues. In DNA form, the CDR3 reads TGCAGCGTTGAAGGGGGCAGGGGCGTCGCCCAAGGGACCTACGAGCAGTACTTC. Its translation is CSVEGGRGVAQGTYEQYF.

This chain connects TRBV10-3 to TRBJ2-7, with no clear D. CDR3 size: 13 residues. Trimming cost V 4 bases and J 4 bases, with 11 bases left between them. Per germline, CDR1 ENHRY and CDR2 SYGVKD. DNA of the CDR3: TGTGCCATCAGTGGGAACCTAGGGTACGAGCAGTACTTC. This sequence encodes CAISGNLGYEQYF.

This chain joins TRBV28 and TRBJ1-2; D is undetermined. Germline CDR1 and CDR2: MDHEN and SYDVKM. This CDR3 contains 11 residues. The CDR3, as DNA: TGTGCTTGTTCGGCCAACTATGGCTACACCTTC. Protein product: CACSANYGYTF.

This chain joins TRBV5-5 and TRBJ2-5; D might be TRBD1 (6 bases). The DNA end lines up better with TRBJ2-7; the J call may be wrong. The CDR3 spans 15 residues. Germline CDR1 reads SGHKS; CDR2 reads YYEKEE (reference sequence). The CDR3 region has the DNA TGTGCCAGCAGCGCGACAGGTGAGAAGTCCTACGAGCAGTACTTC. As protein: CASSATGEKSYEQYF.

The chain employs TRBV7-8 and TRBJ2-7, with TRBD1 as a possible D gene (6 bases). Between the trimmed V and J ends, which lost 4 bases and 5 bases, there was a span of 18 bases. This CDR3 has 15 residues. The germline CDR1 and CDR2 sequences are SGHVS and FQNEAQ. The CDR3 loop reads CASSSKRTATHEQYF. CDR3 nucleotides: TGTGCCAGCAGCTCGAAGCGGACAGCCACCCACGAGCAGTACTTC.

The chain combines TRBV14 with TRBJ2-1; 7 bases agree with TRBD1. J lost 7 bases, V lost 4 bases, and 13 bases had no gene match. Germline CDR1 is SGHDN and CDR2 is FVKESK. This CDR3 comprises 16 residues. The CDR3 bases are TGTGCCAGCAGCCGTACGACAGGGAACCGACGAAATGAGCAGTTCTTC. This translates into CASSRTTGNRRNEQFF.

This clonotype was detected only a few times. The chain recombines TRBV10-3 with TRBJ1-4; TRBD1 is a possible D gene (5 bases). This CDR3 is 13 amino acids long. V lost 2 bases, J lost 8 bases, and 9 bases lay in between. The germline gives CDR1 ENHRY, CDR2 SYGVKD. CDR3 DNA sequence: TGTGCCATCAGTGAGGGGGCTGGGGAAAAACTGTTTTTT. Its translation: CAISEGAGEKLFF.

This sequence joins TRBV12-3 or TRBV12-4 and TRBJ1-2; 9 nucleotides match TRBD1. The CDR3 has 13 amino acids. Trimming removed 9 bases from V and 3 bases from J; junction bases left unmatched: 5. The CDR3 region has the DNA TGTGCCAGTACAGGGGGCCTGTACTATGGCTACACCTTC. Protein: CASTGGLYYGYTF.

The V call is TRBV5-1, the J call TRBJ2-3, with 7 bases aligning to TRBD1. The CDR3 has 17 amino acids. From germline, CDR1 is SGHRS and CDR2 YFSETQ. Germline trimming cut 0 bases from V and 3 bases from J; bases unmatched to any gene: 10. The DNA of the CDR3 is TGCGCCAGCAGCTTGGCCTACGACAGGGTTTTGACAGATACGCAGTATTTT. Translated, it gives CASSLAYDRVLTDTQYF.

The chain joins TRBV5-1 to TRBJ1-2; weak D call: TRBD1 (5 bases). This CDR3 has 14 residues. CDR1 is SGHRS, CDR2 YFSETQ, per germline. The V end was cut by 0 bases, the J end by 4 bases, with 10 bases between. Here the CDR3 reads CASSLEQGSYGYTF. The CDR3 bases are TGCGCCAGCAGCTTGGAGCAGGGTAGCTATGGCTACACCTTC.

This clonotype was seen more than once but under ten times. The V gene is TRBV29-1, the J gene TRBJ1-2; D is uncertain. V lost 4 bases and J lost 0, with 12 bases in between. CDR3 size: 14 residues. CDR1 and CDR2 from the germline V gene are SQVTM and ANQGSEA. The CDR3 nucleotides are TGCAGCGTTGTCCCCCCAGCCTCTAACTATGGCTACACCTTC. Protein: CSVVPPASNYGYTF.

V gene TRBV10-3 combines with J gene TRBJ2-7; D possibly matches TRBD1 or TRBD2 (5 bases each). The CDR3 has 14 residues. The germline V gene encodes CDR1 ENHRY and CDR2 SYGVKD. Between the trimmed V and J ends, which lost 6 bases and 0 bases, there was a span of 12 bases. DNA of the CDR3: TGTGCCATCAGCCGGGACCGGAGCTCCTACGAGCAGTACTTC. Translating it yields CAISRDRSSYEQYF.

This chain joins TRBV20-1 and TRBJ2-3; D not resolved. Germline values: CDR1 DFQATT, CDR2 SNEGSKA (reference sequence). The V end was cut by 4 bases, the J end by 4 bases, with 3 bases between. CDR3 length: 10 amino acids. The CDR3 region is CSANADTQYF. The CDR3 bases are TGCAGTGCTAACGCAGATACGCAGTATTTT.

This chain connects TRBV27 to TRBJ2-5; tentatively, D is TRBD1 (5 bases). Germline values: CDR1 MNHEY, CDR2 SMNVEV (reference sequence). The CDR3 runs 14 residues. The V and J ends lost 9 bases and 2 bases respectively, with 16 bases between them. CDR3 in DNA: TGTGCCAGTCAACCCCTTTCAGGGCAAGAGACCCAGTACTTC. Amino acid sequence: CASQPLSGQETQYF.

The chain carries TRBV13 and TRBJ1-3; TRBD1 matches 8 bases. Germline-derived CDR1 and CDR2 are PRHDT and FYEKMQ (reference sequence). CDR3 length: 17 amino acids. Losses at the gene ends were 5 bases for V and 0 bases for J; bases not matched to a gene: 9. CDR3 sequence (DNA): TGTGCCAGCAGCCAAAGGACAGGGATAAGCTCTGGAAACACCATATATTTT. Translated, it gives CASSQRTGISSGNTIYF. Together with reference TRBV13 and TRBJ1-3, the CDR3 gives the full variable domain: AAGVIQSPRHLIKEKRETATLKCYPIPRHDTVYWYQQGPGQDPQFLISFYEKMQSDKGSIPDRFSAQQFSDYHSELNMSSLELGDSALYFCASSQRTGISSGNTIYFGEGSWLTVV.

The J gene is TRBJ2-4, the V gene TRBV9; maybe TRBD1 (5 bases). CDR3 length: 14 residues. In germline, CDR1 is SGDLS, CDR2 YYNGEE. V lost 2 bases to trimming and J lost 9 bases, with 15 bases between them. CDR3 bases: TGTGCCAGCAGCGTGCAGGTGGGGCAAGGCATTCAGTACTTC. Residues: CASSVQVGQGIQYF.

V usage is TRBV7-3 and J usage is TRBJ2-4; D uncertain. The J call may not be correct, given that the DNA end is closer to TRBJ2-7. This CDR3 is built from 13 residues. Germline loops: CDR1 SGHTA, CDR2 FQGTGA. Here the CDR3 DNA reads TGTGCCAGCAGTGAAGCGATTAGGTACGAGCAGTACTTC. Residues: CASSEAIRYEQYF.

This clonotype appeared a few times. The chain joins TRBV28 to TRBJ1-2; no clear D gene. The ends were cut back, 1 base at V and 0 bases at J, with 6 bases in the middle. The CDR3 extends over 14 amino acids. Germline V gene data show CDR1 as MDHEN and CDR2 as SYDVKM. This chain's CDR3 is CASSLLTANYGYTF. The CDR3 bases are TGTGCCAGCAGTTTATTAACAGCTAACTATGGCTACACCTTC.

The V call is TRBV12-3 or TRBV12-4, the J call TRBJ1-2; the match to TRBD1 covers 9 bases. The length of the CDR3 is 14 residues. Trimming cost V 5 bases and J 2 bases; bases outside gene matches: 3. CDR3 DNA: TGTGCCAGCAGTGGGGGGACAGGGAACTATGGCTACACCTTC. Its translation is CASSGGTGNYGYTF.

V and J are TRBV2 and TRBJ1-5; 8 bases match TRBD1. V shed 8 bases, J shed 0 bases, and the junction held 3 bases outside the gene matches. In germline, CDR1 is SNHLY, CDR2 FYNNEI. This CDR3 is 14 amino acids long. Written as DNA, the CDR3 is TGTGCCAGCGGGACAGGATATAGCAATCAGCCCCAGCATTTT. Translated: CASGTGYSNQPQHF.